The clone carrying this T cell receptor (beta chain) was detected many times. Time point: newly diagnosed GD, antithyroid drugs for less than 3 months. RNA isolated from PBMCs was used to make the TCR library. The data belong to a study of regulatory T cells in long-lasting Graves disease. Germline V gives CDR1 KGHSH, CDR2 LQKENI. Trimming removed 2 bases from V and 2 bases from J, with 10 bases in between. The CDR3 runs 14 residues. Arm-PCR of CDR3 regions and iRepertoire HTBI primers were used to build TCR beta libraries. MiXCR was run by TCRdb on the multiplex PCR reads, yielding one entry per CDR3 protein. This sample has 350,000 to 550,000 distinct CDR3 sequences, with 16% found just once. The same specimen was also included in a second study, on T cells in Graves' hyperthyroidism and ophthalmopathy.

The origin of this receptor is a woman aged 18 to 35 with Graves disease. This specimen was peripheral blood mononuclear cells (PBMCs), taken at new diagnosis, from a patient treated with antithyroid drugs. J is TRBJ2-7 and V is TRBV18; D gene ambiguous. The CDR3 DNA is TGTGCCAGCTCACCAAGGACCAACACCTACGAGCAGTACTTC. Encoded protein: CASSPRTNTYEQYF.